The 28 T cell receptor beta chains given below trace back to one sample, sequenced in a study of T cell repertoires in cytomegalovirus infection. TCRdb fed the reads into MiXCR, producing one record per CDR3 protein. The sample records approximately 770,000 distinct CDR3 sequences, 25% to 30% being singletons. These receptors' antigens are unknown. Source: cultured CD8+ T cells from PBMCs, taken from culture after CMV antigen stimulation. These receptors were collected from a human donor in good health (CMV status not recorded). Some clones in this sample may be carry-over from other donors' samples.

The V and J genes are TRBV12-3 or TRBV12-4 and TRBJ2-1; 16 nucleotides line up with TRBD2. The CDR3 is 18 amino acids. Unmatched junction bases numbered 7, after V lost 8 bases and J lost 0 bases. For the CDR3, the DNA is TGTGCCAGCCTACCGGGACTAGCGGGGGGGAGCTCCTACAATGAGCAGTTCTTC. Its protein is CASLPGLAGGSSYNEQFF.

This chain connects TRBV27 to TRBJ1-1, with 8 bases matching TRBD1. V lost 2 bases to trimming and J lost 6 bases; unmatched junction nucleotides: 5. The CDR3 covers 14 residues. Looked up from germline, CDR1 is MNHEY and CDR2 is SMNVEV (reference sequence). CDR3 amino acids: CASSLEQGGAEAFF. CDR3 nucleotide sequence: TGTGCCAGCAGTTTAGAACAGGGGGGGGCTGAAGCTTTCTTT.

This clonotype was seen a few times. The chain has TRBV7-9 and TRBJ2-3; 14 bases line up with TRBD2. Germline values: CDR1 SEHNR, CDR2 FQNEAQ (reference sequence). The CDR3 runs to 16 residues. After removal of 3 bases from V and 4 bases from J, the junction contained 3 bases not matched to a gene. CDR3 loop: CASSFPTSGGADTQYF. CDR3 DNA: TGTGCCAGCAGCTTTCCGACTAGCGGGGGGGCAGATACGCAGTATTTT.

This clonotype was found many times. This chain uses TRBV7-2 with TRBJ2-2; 8 nucleotides agree with TRBD2. The junction had 7 bases not matched to a gene; V was cut back by 3 bases and J by 7 bases. Germline CDR1 SGHTA, CDR2 FQGNSA. CDR3 length: 15 residues. The CDR3 is CASSFLSGGNGELFF. CDR3 coding DNA: TGTGCCAGCAGCTTCTTAAGCGGGGGTAACGGGGAGCTGTTTTTT.

This clonotype was seen at least ten times. The chain joins TRBV12-3 or TRBV12-4 to TRBJ2-7; no firm D call. The CDR3 length is 12 residues. V lost 2 bases to trimming and J lost 6 bases, with 8 bases between them. CDR3 sequence (DNA): TGTGCCAGCAGTTTACGATCGGGCGAGCAGTACTTC. It yields the protein CASSLRSGEQYF.

This rearrangement joins TRBV4-1 to TRBJ2-2, with 14 positions matching TRBD2. Looked up from germline, CDR1 is MGHRA and CDR2 is YSYEKL. CDR3 length: 17 amino acids. J gave up 8 bases and V 5 bases, and 10 bases lay outside the gene matches. The CDR3 bases are TGCGCCAGCAGCGAACGACTAGCGGGGGGGCCGGAGGGGGAGCTGTTTTTT. Translated: CASSERLAGGPEGELFF.

The sample holds many counts of this clonotype. The chain links TRBV7-9 to TRBJ1-1; tentatively, D is TRBD1 (5 bases). Germline loops: CDR1 SEHNR, CDR2 FQNEAQ (reference sequence). The V gene lost 1 base and the J gene lost 7 bases, with 7 bases spanning the gap. The CDR3 contains 12 residues. This chain's CDR3 is CASSLGQGEAFF. In DNA, the CDR3 is TGTGCCAGCAGCTTAGGGCAGGGTGAAGCTTTCTTT.

Many counts were recorded for this clonotype. This chain connects TRBV25-1 to TRBJ1-1; 8 nucleotides agree with TRBD1. The CDR3 is 15 amino acids. CDR1 and CDR2 from the germline V gene are MGHDK and SYGVNS. The J segment lost 4 bases and the V segment lost 6 bases, leaving 10 bases of the junction unmatched. The CDR3 region has the DNA TGTGCCAGCAGCTCAGCACAGGGGGGTTTCACTGAAGCTTTCTTT. Its translation is CASSSAQGGFTEAFF.

The chain uses TRBV10-3 and TRBJ2-7, with 7 nucleotides matching TRBD2. V lost 10 bases, J lost 3 bases, and 6 bases stayed unmatched. Germline CDR1 is ENHRY and CDR2 is SYGVKD. The CDR3 totals 12 residues. CDR3 DNA sequence: TGTGCCAGTATCGGGGAGGGCTACGAGCAGTACTTC. As protein: CASIGEGYEQYF.

The chain joins TRBV7-9 to TRBJ2-7, with 11 nucleotides matching TRBD2. V gave up 4 bases and J gave up 7 bases; unmatched junction bases: 9. This CDR3 region has 15 residues. Germline assignment: CDR1 SEHNR and CDR2 FQNEAQ (reference sequence). The CDR3: CASSYQLAGAEEQYF. In DNA, the CDR3 is TGTGCCAGCAGCTATCAACTAGCGGGGGCGGAGGAGCAGTACTTC.

At least ten counts were recorded for this clonotype. The chain has TRBV11-2 and TRBJ1-1; 8 bases agree with TRBD1. This CDR3 contains 14 residues. Germline V gene data show CDR1 as SGHAT and CDR2 as FQNNGV. The J segment lost 5 bases and the V segment lost 2 bases, leaving 4 bases of the junction unmatched. The CDR3 loop reads CASSLIDRGTEAFF. The CDR3 DNA is TGTGCCAGCAGCTTAATCGACAGGGGTACTGAAGCTTTCTTT.

The chain carries TRBV2 and TRBJ1-1; D unresolved. The CDR3 has 12 amino acids. Trimming took off 0 bases at V and 8 bases at J, with 7 bases between the two ends. Germline V gives CDR1 SNHLY, CDR2 FYNNEI. The CDR3 here is CASSEAWFEAFF. DNA of the CDR3: TGTGCCAGCAGTGAAGCCTGGTTCGAAGCTTTCTTT.

In this sample, this clonotype turned up a few times. The rearrangement uses TRBV6-1 and TRBJ2-2, with a tentative D call TRBD1 (5 bases). The CDR3 has 15 residues. Germline CDR1 and CDR2: MNHNS and SASEGT. V was trimmed by 2 bases and J by 3 bases, leaving 10 bases between them. CDR3 DNA: TGTGCCAGCAGTGAAATGGTGACAGACACCGGGGAGCTGTTTTTT. Translating gives CASSEMVTDTGELFF.

The chain joins TRBV5-6 to TRBJ2-1; 7 bases line up with TRBD2. Germline V gene lookup returns CDR1 SGHDT and CDR2 YYEEEE. V lost 4 bases to trimming and J lost 10 bases; unmatched junction nucleotides: 11. This CDR3 contains 14 residues. CDR3 coding DNA: TGTGCCAGCAGCCCCCGACTAGCCCGAGAAGAGCAGTTCTTC. It translates to CASSPRLAREEQFF.

Only a few counts were recorded for this clonotype. The rearrangement joins TRBV7-6 to TRBJ2-5; no clear D. CDR3 size: 14 residues. Germline CDR1 and CDR2: SGHVS and FNYEAQ. V was shortened by 4 bases and J by 0 bases, with 9 bases between the two germline ends. The CDR3, as DNA: TGTGCCAGCAGCTATACCAACGACCAAGAGACCCAGTACTTC. This codes for CASSYTNDQETQYF.

The rearrangement joins TRBV12-3 or TRBV12-4 to TRBJ1-4, with unresolved D. CDR3 size: 12 residues. Trimming took off 6 bases at V and 7 bases at J, with 9 bases between the two ends. The CDR3 nucleotides read TGTGCCAGCAGCCACAGTTCTGAAAAACTGTTTTTT. As protein: CASSHSSEKLFF.

The chain uses TRBV6-5 and TRBJ2-2; maybe TRBD2 (5 bases). The CDR3 runs 13 residues. Germline V gives CDR1 MNHEY, CDR2 SVGAGI. V gave up 4 bases and J gave up 7 bases, with 10 bases separating them. DNA of the CDR3: TGTGCCAGCAGTTTTCTCCGGGACGGGGAGCTGTTTTTT. Translation gives CASSFLRDGELFF.

This clonotype appeared once. V gene TRBV28 combines with J gene TRBJ1-6; TRBD1 matches 8 bases. Germline CDR1 reads MDHEN; CDR2 reads SYDVKM. V was clipped by 5 bases and J by 6 bases; unmatched bases: 9. This CDR3 region has 16 residues. CDR3 residues: CASSIIQGASNSPLHF. In DNA form, the CDR3 reads TGTGCCAGCAGTATCATTCAGGGGGCCAGTAATTCACCCCTCCACTTT.

Remarks on this clonotype: One base away lies a much larger clone, so this may be a sequencing read error. The genes are TRBV7-6 and TRBJ2-5; 7 positions agree with TRBD2. Germline V CDR1 and CDR2: SGHVS, FNYEAQ. V lost 5 bases to trimming and J lost 2 bases; unmatched junction nucleotides: 11. CDR3 size: 16 residues. CDR3 DNA sequence: TGTGCCAGCAGCCCGTCGGTTAGCGGGTCTCAAGAGACCCAGTACTTC. Its translation is CASSPSVSGSQETQYF.

This clonotype appeared once. This chain joins TRBV2 and TRBJ1-6; D unclear. CDR1 and CDR2 (germline): SNHLY, FYNNEI. The V gene lost 7 bases and the J gene lost 8 bases, with 9 bases spanning the gap. The CDR3 runs 12 residues. DNA of the CDR3: TGTGCCAGCACCCAGTACGATTCACCCCTCCACTTT. Protein sequence: CASTQYDSPLHF.

This clonotype was observed a few times. The rearrangement links TRBV12-3 or TRBV12-4 to TRBJ2-3; possible D gene TRBD1, 6 bases. CDR3 length: 12 amino acids. V lost 6 bases to trimming and J lost 7 bases, with 11 bases between them. DNA of the CDR3: TGTGCCAGCAGACCGGACAGAAATACGCAGTATTTT. Its translation: CASRPDRNTQYF.

The V call is TRBV10-1, the J call TRBJ1-1, with D possibly matching TRBD1 (5 bases). In germline, CDR1 is WNHNN, CDR2 SYGVQD (reference sequence). Trimming stripped 0 bases from V and 6 bases from J, with 11 bases between. This CDR3 has 14 amino acids. The CDR3 region is CASSESPTQAEAFF. The CDR3 DNA reads as TGCGCCAGCAGTGAGTCCCCAACACAGGCTGAAGCTTTCTTT.

The genes are TRBV5-1 and TRBJ2-7; TRBD1 agrees at 7 bases. The CDR3 is 15 amino acids. The V and J ends lost 2 bases and 1 base, in that order; junction bases with no gene match: 6. CDR1 is SGHRS, CDR2 YFSETQ, per germline. CDR3 region: CASSLRDRTSYEQYF. DNA for the CDR3: TGCGCCAGCAGCTTACGGGACAGAACTTCCTACGAGCAGTACTTC.

This sequence joins TRBV6-1 and TRBJ2-5; perhaps TRBD2 as D (6 bases). This CDR3 spans 16 amino acids. Trimming took 6 bases from V and 5 from J, leaving 22 bases between them. Germline loops: CDR1 MNHNS, CDR2 SASEGT. This CDR3 is CASRNEMRLEAETQYF. The CDR3 DNA is TGTGCCAGCAGAAACGAGATGAGACTAGAGGCGGAGACCCAGTACTTC.

The chain combines TRBV7-6 with TRBJ2-4; a weak D match, TRBD2 (6 bases). CDR3 length: 15 amino acids. Trimming removed 5 bases at V and 4 bases at J, with 15 bases between. From germline, CDR1 is SGHVS and CDR2 FNYEAQ. CDR3 protein: CASSRLAGIKNIQYF. The CDR3 DNA follows: TGTGCCAGCAGCAGACTGGCGGGGATAAAAAACATTCAGTACTTC.

The rearrangement links TRBV7-6 to TRBJ1-2; tentatively, D is TRBD1 (5 bases). The CDR3 loop spans 14 amino acids. Per germline, CDR1 SGHVS and CDR2 FNYEAQ. V gave up 7 bases and J gave up 0 bases, with 12 bases separating them. CDR3 loop: CASTGTDPNYGYTF. CDR3 nucleotides: TGTGCCAGCACCGGGACCGACCCTAACTATGGCTACACCTTC.

This clonotype was seen a handful of times. The V call is TRBV12-3 or TRBV12-4, the J call TRBJ2-7, with D uncertain. CDR3 length: 15 amino acids. Trimming removed 4 bases at V and 5 bases at J, with 18 bases between. The CDR3 loop is CASSSSTDADHEQYF. The CDR3, as DNA: TGTGCCAGCAGTTCCTCGACGGACGCGGACCACGAGCAGTACTTC.

The CDR3, as DNA: TGTGCCAGCAGTTACGTAATAGAAATGAACACTGAAGCTTTCTTT. Translating gives CASSYVIEMNTEAFF. V usage is TRBV6-2 or TRBV6-3 and J usage is TRBJ1-1; the D is unclear. The CDR3 is made up of 15 amino acids. V lost 2 bases to trimming and J lost 0 bases, with 10 bases between them. The germline gives CDR1 MNHEY, CDR2 SVGEGT.